The clone carrying this T cell receptor (beta chain) was observed a few times. Its specificity is unknown. The library protocol tagged individual cDNA molecules with unique molecular identifiers. TCRdb passed the 5' RACE reads through MiXCR, listing each CDR3 protein once. The sample yields about 35,000 distinct CDR3 sequences, less than 7% seen once. This record comes from a study of early T cells in non-severe SARS-CoV-2 infection. Study background: The study sequenced bulk RNA from unsorted whole blood, with chains unpaired. Overall study results and limits: The study's VDJdb matching favored anti-spike CD8 responses and missed private and CD4 specificities.

The sample here was whole blood, taken at baseline. The receptor was derived from an adult who was a healthcare worker with PCR-confirmed SARS-CoV-2 infection or an uninfected control (not recorded which).

The CDR3 coding sequence is TGTGCCAGCAGCTTAAGGGCGGCACAGGGAGCAACCTACGAGCAGTACTTC. Translated, it gives CASSLRAAQGATYEQYF. This chain uses TRBV7-2 with TRBJ2-7; D perhaps matches TRBD1 (6 bases). This CDR3 is built from 17 residues. Germline CDR1 and CDR2: SGHTA and FQGNSA. Trimming took off 2 bases at V and 2 bases at J, with 19 bases between the two ends.